The 26 T cell receptor beta chains reported below all come from one sample, sequenced in a study of T cell responses to AZD1222 COVID-19 vaccine (TCRdb year 2021). The time point label, read with the paper, signifies: baseline before first vaccination. The library was obtained by the immunoSEQ multiplex PCR assay. Not all clones reach the TCRdb copy of this immuneACCESS table, which keeps in-frame sequences only. Checked studies attribute under half of the gap to unresolved V genes and leave the rest unexplained. Present in this sample are 150,000 or so clones, approximately 94% of which were seen just once. Under 2% of the sample goes to the ten largest clones. The material sequenced was peripheral blood, taken on day 0 of AZD1222 vaccination. These receptors were collected from an adult in good health.

This clone came up a few times. This chain links TRBV5-1 with TRBJ2-1; 7 bases fit TRBD2. The CDR3 spans 14 residues. Germline V lookup: CDR1 SGHRS, CDR2 YFSETQ. J was trimmed by 4 bases and V by 2 bases; bases with no gene match: 3. The CDR3 DNA reads TGCGCCAGCAGCTTACGGGGAGGGTACAATGAGCAGTTCTTC. It translates to CASSLRGGYNEQFF.

This clone is a singleton in its sample. V and J are TRBV19 and TRBJ2-5; TRBD2 matches at 7 bases. Germline V gene lookup returns CDR1 LNHDA and CDR2 SQIVND (reference sequence). The CDR3 runs 14 residues. The trim removed 6 bases at V and 3 bases at J, leaving 7 bases unmatched. The CDR3 DNA reads TGTGCCAGTAGCGAGGCTAGCGGCAAAGAGACCCAGTACTTC. Amino acids: CASSEASGKETQYF.

The V and J genes are TRBV11-2 and TRBJ1-5; D gene uncertain. Germline V lookup: CDR1 SGHAT, CDR2 FQNNGV. The germline V and J ends were trimmed by 5 bases and 7 bases, with 15 bases remaining between them. The CDR3 is made up of 14 amino acids. The CDR3 is CASSPHGPGQPQHF. CDR3 coding DNA: TGTGCCAGCAGCCCCCATGGGCCTGGACAGCCCCAGCATTTT.

The chain couples TRBV30 to TRBJ1-1; TRBD1 might be the D (6 bases). V shed 2 bases and J shed 9 bases, with 22 bases lying between them. CDR1 is GTSNPN and CDR2 is SVGIG in the germline V gene (reference sequence). The CDR3 sequence is 15 residues long. The CDR3 here is CAWSNLGTSLRQAFF. CDR3 in DNA: TGTGCCTGGAGTAACTTAGGGACATCTCTAAGGCAAGCTTTCTTT. The full variable domain, in which reference TRBV30 and TRBJ1-1 provide the parts outside the CDR3, is SQTIHQWPATLVQPVGSPLSLECTVEGTSNPNLYWYRQAAGRGLQLLFYSVGIGQISSEVPQNLSASRPQDRQFILSSKKLLLSDSGFYLCAWSNLGTSLRQAFFGQGTRLTVV.

The gene calls are TRBV9 and TRBJ1-2; D uncertain. V was pared by 3 bases and J by 8 bases, with 14 bases between. This CDR3 has 13 amino acids. In germline, CDR1 is SGDLS, CDR2 YYNGEE. This CDR3 reads CASSALMGRGYTF. CDR3 coding DNA: TGTGCCAGCAGCGCGCTAATGGGTCGCGGCTACACCTTC.

V is TRBV28 and J is TRBJ2-7; TRBD2 aligns across 8 bases. Germline loops: CDR1 MDHEN, CDR2 SYDVKM. The CDR3 spans 16 residues. V lost 1 base and J lost 5; bases outside the gene matches: 10. This chain's CDR3 is CASSLSSGRRFHEQYF. For the CDR3, the DNA is TGTGCCAGCAGTTTATCGAGCGGGAGAAGGTTCCACGAGCAGTACTTC.

The chain links TRBV6-5 to TRBJ1-1; D perhaps matches TRBD1 (5 bases). CDR3 length equals 11 residues. The germline CDR1 and CDR2 sequences are MNHEY and SVGAGI. Trimming took off 9 bases at V and 11 bases at J, with 16 bases between the two ends. CDR3 sequence (DNA): TGTGCCAGTTCTCAGGGAGTTGGGGCTTTCTTT. It translates to CASSQGVGAFF.

This chain joins TRBV7-9 and TRBJ1-2; D is ambiguous. Germline CDR1 SEHNR, CDR2 FQNEAQ (reference sequence). V was pared by 1 base and J by 5 bases, with 11 bases between. CDR3 size: 14 residues. The CDR3, as DNA: TGTGCCAGCAGCTTAGAGGGCCACTATTATGGCTACACCTTC. Encoded protein: CASSLEGHYYGYTF.

The CDR3 region is CATSPPGHLNTEAFF. The DNA for the CDR3 is TGTGCCACCAGTCCACCGGGACATTTGAACACTGAAGCTTTCTTT. This chain links TRBV24-1 with TRBJ1-1, with D tentatively TRBD1 (6 bases). V gave up 6 bases and J gave up 0 bases, with 13 bases separating them. The CDR3 runs 15 residues. Looked up from germline, CDR1 is KGHDR and CDR2 is SFDVKD.

This clone was observed a single time. This chain's CDR3 is CASSLHSSDLNTEAFF. The CDR3 DNA is TGCGCCAGCAGCTTGCACAGCTCAGACTTGAACACTGAAGCTTTCTTT. The chain joins TRBV5-1 to TRBJ1-1; D unresolved. V lost 1 base to trimming and J lost 0 bases, with 13 bases between them. This CDR3 contains 16 residues. The germline V gene encodes CDR1 SGHRS and CDR2 YFSETQ.

This chain uses TRBV3-1 (or the pseudogene TRBV3-2) with TRBJ2-1; D is undetermined. Looked up from germline, CDR1 is LGHDT and CDR2 is YNNKEL (reference sequence). Trimming took 7 bases from V and 7 from J, leaving 20 bases between them. This CDR3 has 15 amino acids. Here the CDR3 reads CASKLGVGDGNEQFF. The CDR3, as DNA: TGTGCCAGCAAACTCGGAGTTGGGGATGGGAATGAGCAGTTCTTC.

The rearrangement links TRBV5-1 to TRBJ2-7, with TRBD2 matching 7 bases. The CDR3 spans 16 residues. V lost 0 bases and J lost 2; bases outside the gene matches: 8. CDR1 SGHRS and CDR2 YFSETQ come from the germline V gene. CDR3 DNA: TGCGCCAGCAGCTTGGCCCGGGGGGACCGACCCTACGAGCAGTACTTC. Protein sequence: CASSLARGDRPYEQYF.

About this clone: One end of the junction does not line up with germline, which may come from a read error. This chain uses TRBV5-6 with TRBJ2-5; a possible D gene is TRBD1 (5 bases). The CDR3 covers 14 residues. Germline-derived CDR1 and CDR2 are SGHDT and YYEEEE. DNA of the CDR3: TGTGCCAGCACCTTGACAGCCGTCCAAGAGACCCAGTACTTC. The encoded protein is CASTLTAVQETQYF.

The V gene is TRBV6-1, the J gene TRBJ2-6; no clear D. In germline, CDR1 is MNHNS, CDR2 SASEGT. Trimming stripped 3 bases from V and 2 bases from J, with 8 bases between. CDR3 length: 15 residues. The CDR3 DNA is TGTGCCAGCAGTGAGGACCTCCCTGGGGCCAACGTCCTGACTTTC. This codes for CASSEDLPGANVLTF.

CDR3 bases: TGTGCCAGCAGTTTATCCCAGGGCACAGATACGCAGTATTTT. Amino acid sequence: CASSLSQGTDTQYF. V and J are TRBV27 and TRBJ2-3; D gene ambiguous. The CDR3 length is 14 residues. Germline loops: CDR1 MNHEY, CDR2 SMNVEV (reference sequence). Trimming cost V 0 bases and J 1 base, with 5 bases left between them.

Written as DNA, the CDR3 is TGTGCCAGCAGCAAAATGGTTAGCGGGGGGTGGAATGAGCAGTTCTTC. It is translated as CASSKMVSGGWNEQFF. The genes are TRBV7-9 and TRBJ2-1; TRBD2 matches at 10 bases. V gave up 5 bases and J gave up 7 bases; unmatched junction bases: 11. Germline CDR1 and CDR2: SEHNR and FQNEAQ (reference sequence). The length of the CDR3 is 16 residues.

This clone has more than one count but fewer than ten. The rearrangement uses TRBV5-1 and TRBJ1-4, with TRBD1 as a possible D gene (5 bases). Trimming cost V 4 bases and J 5 bases, with 15 bases left between them. The CDR3 extends over 15 amino acids. The germline V gene encodes CDR1 SGHRS and CDR2 YFSETQ. In DNA form, the CDR3 reads TGCGCCAGCAGCCCGGGGCCAGAGGGGAATGAAAAACTGTTTTTT. Translation gives CASSPGPEGNEKLFF.

This clone has just one count. This chain links TRBV7-2 with TRBJ1-6; 9 bases are shared with TRBD1. Germline assignment: CDR1 SGHTA and CDR2 FQGNSA. This CDR3 spans 15 amino acids. J was trimmed by 8 bases and V by 5 bases; bases with no gene match: 7. CDR3 amino acids: CASSPQTGGHSPLHF. CDR3 nucleotide sequence: TGTGCCAGCAGCCCCCAAACAGGGGGCCATTCACCCCTCCACTTT. Using reference TRBV7-2 and TRBJ1-6 for the parts outside the CDR3, the full variable domain is GAGVSQSPSNKVTEKGKDVELRCDPISGHTALYWYRQSLGQGLEFLIYFQGNSAPDKSGLPSDRFSAERTGGSVSTLTIQRTQQEDSAVYLCASSPQTGGHSPLHFGNGTRLTVT.

The chain has TRBV19 and TRBJ1-2; no clear D gene. Germline V gene data show CDR1 as LNHDA and CDR2 as SQIVND (reference sequence). The CDR3 spans 13 residues. V dropped 3 bases and J dropped 0 bases, with 5 bases sitting between them. CDR3 nucleotide sequence: TGTGCCAGTAGTATTAAAACTAACTATGGCTACACCTTC. Its translation is CASSIKTNYGYTF.

The V gene is TRBV7-3, the J gene TRBJ2-7; D perhaps matches TRBD1 (5 bases). Per the germline V gene, CDR1 is SGHTA and CDR2 is FQGTGA. Trimming cost V 2 bases and J 3 bases, with 8 bases left between them. There are 13 residues in the CDR3. The CDR3 region is CASSLGAGYEQYF. Written as DNA, the CDR3 is TGTGCCAGCAGCTTAGGGGCAGGCTACGAGCAGTACTTC.

The V call is TRBV5-1, the J call TRBJ1-3; D gene unclear. Deletions cut 0 bases from V and 0 bases from J, with 10 bases between. The CDR3 is 16 amino acids. Germline V CDR1 and CDR2: SGHRS, YFSETQ. CDR3 DNA sequence: TGCGCCAGCAGCTTGGGACCGGACGGCTCTGGAAACACCATATATTTT. The encoded protein is CASSLGPDGSGNTIYF.

This chain connects TRBV14 to TRBJ2-1, with 16 bases lining up with TRBD2. This CDR3 has 19 residues. Germline CDR1 and CDR2: SGHDN and FVKESK. Trimming cost V 0 bases and J 5 bases; bases outside gene matches: 7. The CDR3 region is CASSQDPSGTSGGDNEQFF. CDR3 nucleotides: TGTGCCAGCAGCCAAGATCCATCCGGGACTAGCGGGGGGGACAATGAGCAGTTCTTC.

The chain carries TRBV27 and TRBJ2-1; TRBD1 matches 8 bases. This CDR3 is built from 15 residues. The J segment lost 8 bases and the V segment lost 8 bases, leaving 14 bases of the junction unmatched. Germline lookup yields CDR1 MNHEY and CDR2 SMNVEV (reference sequence). CDR3 protein: CASSNPGGAGYEQFF. CDR3 nucleotides: TGTGCCAGCTCTAACCCAGGGGGCGCAGGCTATGAGCAGTTCTTC.

V and J are TRBV5-4 and TRBJ1-1, with 7 bases aligning to TRBD1. This CDR3 region has 16 residues. V was pared by 0 bases and J by 3 bases, with 8 bases of the junction left unmatched. CDR1 is SGHNT, CDR2 YYREEE, per germline (reference sequence). The DNA for the CDR3 is TGTGCCAGCAGCTTGGTAGGGGGCGGGTGGGACACTGAAGCTTTCTTT. This encodes CASSLVGGGWDTEAFF. Full variable domain (missing parts from reference TRBV5-4 and TRBJ1-1): ETGVTQSPTHLIKTRGQQVTLRCSSQSGHNTVSWYQQALGQGPQFIFQYYREEENGRGNFPPRFSGLQFPNYSSELNVNALELDDSALYLCASSLVGGGWDTEAFFGQGTRLTVV.

V is TRBV12-3 or TRBV12-4 and J is TRBJ1-2, with D maybe TRBD1 (5 bases). The CDR3 has 11 amino acids. V lost 6 bases to trimming and J lost 7 bases, with 9 bases between them. Here the CDR3 DNA reads TGTGCCAGCAGGCAGGGAAGTGGCTACACCTTC. Protein sequence: CASRQGSGYTF.

CDR3 nucleotides: TGTGCCAGCCAGGAGTGGGAAACCACAGATACGCAGTATTTT. This encodes CASQEWETTDTQYF. This rearrangement joins TRBV25-1 to TRBJ2-3; D is uncertain. This CDR3 is 14 amino acids long. Germline V lookup: CDR1 MGHDK, CDR2 SYGVNS. Trimming removed 8 bases at V and 2 bases at J, with 14 bases between.